These T cell receptor beta chains were read from a single sample in a study of blood T cell repertoires in COVID-19. The method was immunoSEQ multiplex PCR; TCRdb's version includes in-frame clones alone and lacks a portion of them. The top ten hold about 8.6% of the sample, which has almost 55,000 clones, 75% to 95% seen once. Sequencing was done on a sample of peripheral blood. The receptors come from a woman aged 40 to 55 with active COVID-19. CDR3s include the opening cysteine and the closing phenylalanine or tryptophan. The D gene is left open where the match is weak. Size is stated for part of the rows, as once, few or many counts, or as a class when the clone is expanded.

TRBV7-9	TRBD2	TRBJ2-3	-	TGTGCCAGCAGCCGGGCCGGGACTAGCGGCACAGATACGCAGTATTTT	CASSRAGTSGTDTQYF
TRBV7-8	TRBD1	TRBJ2-3	-	TGTGCCAGCAGCGAACTGCGGGACAGGGGGCGAGATACGCAGTATTTT	CASSELRDRGRDTQYF
TRBV6-5	-	TRBJ1-2	-	TGTGCCACCTCTCGACAGGCAAACTATGGCTACACCTTC	CATSRQANYGYTF
TRBV6-2/TRBV6-3	TRBD2	TRBJ2-3	-	TGTGCCAGCAGTTACTTCGCTAGCGGGGTGGGAGATACGCAGTATTTT	CASSYFASGVGDTQYF
TRBV4-1	TRBD2	TRBJ2-1	medium-sized	TGCGCCAGCAGCCAAGGTCGCGGGGGGCGATACAATGAGCAGTTCTTC	CASSQGRGGRYNEQFF
TRBV4-3	-	TRBJ2-6	-	TGCGCCAGCAGCCAAGATTTCGGACAACTACTATCTGGGGCCAACGTCCTGACTTTC	CASSQDFGQLLSGANVLTF
TRBV4-1	-	TRBJ1-5	-	TGCGCCAGCAGCCAAGGGTGGGGAGGGGAACAGCCCCAGCATTTT	CASSQGWGGEQPQHF
TRBV30	-	TRBJ2-3	-	TGTGCCTGGAGCTTAGCGGCTGACACAGATACGCAGTATTTT	CAWSLAADTDTQYF
TRBV19	TRBD1	TRBJ1-6	once	TGTGCCAGTAGCAACGGACAGGGGTCGTCCTATAATTCACCCCTCCACTTT	CASSNGQGSSYNSPLHF
TRBV6-1	-	TRBJ1-2	-	TGTGCCAGCAGTGAAGCGGGGAGGGACTATGGCTACACCTTC	CASSEAGRDYGYTF
TRBV7-2	-	TRBJ1-6	-	TGTGCCAGCAGCAGCTTAGCTTTCGACAGGCAGTATTCACCCCTCCACTTT	CASSSLAFDRQYSPLHF
TRBV7-2	TRBD1	TRBJ2-3	once	TGTGCCAGCAGCTTGGGGACAGGGTACACAGATACGCAGTATTTT	CASSLGTGYTDTQYF
TRBV10-2	TRBD2	TRBJ2-7	-	TGCGCCAGCAGTGAGAGTCTGCGGGGGGCCCTCGAGCAGTACTTC	CASSESLRGALEQYF
TRBV7-9	TRBD1	TRBJ2-1	-	TGTGCCAGCAGCTCGGGACAGGGAGTTTACAATGAGCAGTTCTTC	CASSSGQGVYNEQFF
TRBV6-1	-	TRBJ2-1	-	TGTGCCAGCAGTGAAAGTCCAGTCGACTGGCAGTTCTTC	CASSESPVDWQFF
TRBV20-1	TRBD1	TRBJ1-6	-	TGCAGTGCTAGTGGGGACAGGGGGCACTCACCCCTCCACTTT	CSASGDRGHSPLHF
TRBV11-1	TRBD1	TRBJ1-1	once	TGTGCCAGCAGCTTAGGACAGGGAAGATCTGAAGCTTTCTTT	CASSLGQGRSEAFF
TRBV4-1	-	TRBJ1-2	few	TGCGCCAGCAGCCAAGAAGGGGTGGATGGCTACACCTTC	CASSQEGVDGYTF
TRBV6-1	TRBD1	TRBJ1-2	-	TGTGCCAGCACTGAAAGACAGGGGGCTGGTGGCTACACCTTC	CASTERQGAGGYTF
TRBV6-6	-	TRBJ1-6	-	TGTGCCAGCAGTTATACAGATAGTAGTTCACCCCTCCACTTT	CASSYTDSSSPLHF
TRBV2	TRBD1	TRBJ1-2	-	TGTGCCAGCCGGGACAGAGCTGTTTATGGCTACACCTTC	CASRDRAVYGYTF
TRBV5-1	TRBD2	TRBJ2-4	once	TGCGCCAGCAGCTTGGGTAGCGGGGTAAACATTCAGTACTTC	CASSLGSGVNIQYF
TRBV29-1	TRBD1	TRBJ1-4	-	TGCAGCGTTGGTCAGTCCAGGGGGGAAAAACTGTTTTTT	CSVGQSRGEKLFF
TRBV29-1	-	TRBJ2-1	-	TGCAGCGTTGAAGATACCGGGTTGGAGTTCTTC	CSVEDTGLEFF
TRBV2	-	TRBJ2-5	-	TGTGCCAGCAGTGAAAATTTACGCCGGGACTCCCCCCACTTC	CASSENLRRDSPHF
TRBV30	TRBD2	TRBJ2-3	-	TGTGCCTGGAGTGTACTAGCGGGGGTGGCAGATACGCAGTATTTT	CAWSVLAGVADTQYF
TRBV7-9	-	TRBJ2-2	-	TGTGCCAGCAGCTCACAGAGTACCGGGGAGCTGTTTTTT	CASSSQSTGELFF
TRBV2	-	TRBJ2-3	once	TGTGCCACCGGCCGGGGGACTCCCCGAATCACAGATACGCAGTATTTT	CATGRGTPRITDTQYF
TRBV6-1	-	TRBJ2-6	-	TGTGCCAGCAGTGAAATGGGCTCCGGGGCCAACGTCCTGACTTTC	CASSEMGSGANVLTF
TRBV2	-	TRBJ1-2	few	TGTGCCAGCAGTGACAGGGGCTATGGCTACACCTTC	CASSDRGYGYTF
TRBV7-9	TRBD1	TRBJ1-1	few	TGTGCCAGCAGCCGCCTGTCGGCAGGGGGCGCTTTCTTT	CASSRLSAGGAFF
TRBV11-3	TRBD1	TRBJ1-1	-	TGTGCCAGCAGCTTAAACAGGGGGCGGAGCACTGAAGCTTTCTTT	CASSLNRGRSTEAFF
TRBV5-6	-	TRBJ1-5	once	TGTGCCAGCAGCTTACGGCGGGGCGGGAATCAGCCCCAGCATTTT	CASSLRRGGNQPQHF
TRBV7-2	TRBD2	TRBJ2-2	-	TGTGCCAGCAGCTTAGCGGGGACTATGAACACCGGGGAGCTGTTTTTT	CASSLAGTMNTGELFF
TRBV2	-	TRBJ1-5	-	TGTGCCAGCAGGGGGGGAGTTAGCAATCAGCCCCAGCATTTT	CASRGGVSNQPQHF
TRBV15	TRBD2	TRBJ2-1	-	TGTGCCACCAGCAGAGGCAGGACTAGCGTCTTGAATGAGCAGTTCTTC	CATSRGRTSVLNEQFF
TRBV7-2	TRBD2	TRBJ2-1	-	TGTGCCAGCAGCCTTCTAGCGGGGGAGCAGTTCTTC	CASSLLAGEQFF
TRBV6-6	-	TRBJ2-7	few	TGTGCCAGCAGTTACTCGACAGGTCCCTACGAGCAGTACTTC	CASSYSTGPYEQYF
TRBV5-8	TRBD2	TRBJ2-2	-	TGTGCCAGCAGCCGACTAGCGGGGGGGCGTTGGAGCGGGGAGCTGTTTTTT	CASSRLAGGRWSGELFF
TRBV10-3	-	TRBJ1-1	-	TGTGCCATCAGTGAGTCGGGGCGCACTGAAGCTTTCTTT	CAISESGRTEAFF
TRBV11-2	TRBD1	TRBJ1-3	-	TGTGCCAGCAGCTTAGGACAGGGTCTGGCCGGAAACACCATATATTTT	CASSLGQGLAGNTIYF
TRBV5-4	-	TRBJ1-4	-	TGTGCCAGCAGCTTGATCGGGTCTAATGAAAAACTGTTTTTT	CASSLIGSNEKLFF
TRBV7-9	TRBD2	TRBJ2-3	-	TGTGCCAGCAGCTTACTTAGCGGGGTCACAGATACGCAGTATTTT	CASSLLSGVTDTQYF
TRBV7-8	-	TRBJ2-1	-	TGTGCCAGCAGCCCACGACAGGAGCAGTTCTTC	CASSPRQEQFF
TRBV6-1	-	TRBJ1-1	-	TGTGCCAGCAGTGAAACAGTCACTCGGACTGAAGCTTTCTTT	CASSETVTRTEAFF
TRBV7-3	-	TRBJ2-3	-	TGTGCCAGCAGCTTAACCAGTAGCACAGATACGCAGTATTTT	CASSLTSSTDTQYF
TRBV12-3/TRBV12-4	TRBD1	TRBJ1-4	-	TGTGCCAGCAGGCTTACAGGGGGGAAACTGTTTTTT	CASRLTGGKLFF
TRBV6-5	-	TRBJ1-1	-	TGTGCCAGCAGTTCGACCGAGGGTAACACTGAAGCTTTCTTT	CASSSTEGNTEAFF
TRBV18	-	TRBJ1-5	-	TGTGCCAGCTCACCTGCTAGGGGTCGCAATCAGCCCCAGCATTTT	CASSPARGRNQPQHF